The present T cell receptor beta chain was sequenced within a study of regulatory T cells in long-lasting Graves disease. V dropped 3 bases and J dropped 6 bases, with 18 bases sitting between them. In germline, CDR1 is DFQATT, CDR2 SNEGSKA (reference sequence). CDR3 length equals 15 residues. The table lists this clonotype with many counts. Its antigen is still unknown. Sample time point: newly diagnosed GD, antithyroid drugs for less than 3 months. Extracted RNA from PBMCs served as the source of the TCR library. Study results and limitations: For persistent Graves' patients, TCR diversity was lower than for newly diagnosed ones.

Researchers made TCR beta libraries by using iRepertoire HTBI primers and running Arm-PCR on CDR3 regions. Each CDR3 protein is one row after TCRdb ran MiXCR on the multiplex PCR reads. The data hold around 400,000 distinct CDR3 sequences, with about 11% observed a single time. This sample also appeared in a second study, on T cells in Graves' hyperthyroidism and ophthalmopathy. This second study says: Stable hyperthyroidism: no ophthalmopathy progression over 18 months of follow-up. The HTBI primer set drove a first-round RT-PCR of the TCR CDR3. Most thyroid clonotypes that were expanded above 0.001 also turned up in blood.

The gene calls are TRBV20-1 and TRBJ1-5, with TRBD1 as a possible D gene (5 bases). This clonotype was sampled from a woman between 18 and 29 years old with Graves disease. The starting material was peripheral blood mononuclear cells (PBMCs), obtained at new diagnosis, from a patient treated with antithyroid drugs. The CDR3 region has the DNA TGCAGTGCTAGTGTGGCCGCCCAGGGTGGTCAGCCCCAGCATTTT. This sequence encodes CSASVAAQGGQPQHF.